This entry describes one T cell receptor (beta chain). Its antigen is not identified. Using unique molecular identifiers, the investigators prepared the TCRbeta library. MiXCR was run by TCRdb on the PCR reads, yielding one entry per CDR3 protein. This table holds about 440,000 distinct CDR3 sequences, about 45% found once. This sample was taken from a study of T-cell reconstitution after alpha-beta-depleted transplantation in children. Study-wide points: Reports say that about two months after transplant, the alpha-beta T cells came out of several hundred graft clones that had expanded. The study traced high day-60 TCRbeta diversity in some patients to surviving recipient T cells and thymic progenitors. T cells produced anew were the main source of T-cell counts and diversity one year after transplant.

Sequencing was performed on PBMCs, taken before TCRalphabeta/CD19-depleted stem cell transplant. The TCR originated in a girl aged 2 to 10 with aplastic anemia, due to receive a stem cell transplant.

This CDR3 is CASTQGDRLGGGYTF. As DNA, the CDR3 is TGCGCCAGCACCCAAGGGGACAGGTTAGGTGGTGGCTACACCTTC. The chain joins TRBV5-1 to TRBJ1-2, with 8 bases that match TRBD1. Germline assignment: CDR1 SGHRS and CDR2 YFSETQ. The CDR3 has 15 residues. V was clipped by 6 bases and J by 7 bases; unmatched bases: 14.